The sequence of this T cell receptor beta chain was determined in a study of response to subunit inactivated influenza vaccine. V gave up 1 base and J gave up 1 base, with 8 bases separating them. CDR3 length equals 14 residues. Per the germline V gene, CDR1 is SGHTA and CDR2 is FQGNSA. TCRdb re-called the RT-PCR reads through MiXCR, storing one row per CDR3 protein. The sample shows hundreds of thousands of distinct CDR3 sequences, around 11% of them seen only once. In addition, the sample was reused for a study of T cells expressing NK-cell markers. According to that study: Making the TCR beta cDNA relied on 5'RACE template switching with UMIs.

The clonotype comes from a man aged 45-65 years who received an inactivated influenza vaccine. The rearrangement links TRBV7-2 to TRBJ2-7, with D unresolved. Sample: PBMCs from blood, taken on the day of vaccination. CDR3 bases: TGTGCCAGCAGCTTAGAGTCCGCTTCCTACGAGCAGTACTTC. Its translation: CASSLESASYEQYF.